This TCR beta chain was retrieved from a study of blood T cell repertoires in COVID-19 (dated by TCRdb to the early 2020s). Context from the whole study: Collaborator samples came from the United States, Italy and Spain and covered acute and convalescent phases of COVID-19. The material from the prospective study consisted of cDNA or gDNA derived from T cells, B-cell-depleted T cells, or PBMCs. Deeply sampled blood TCRbeta repertoires from subjects exposed to, actively infected with, or recovered from COVID-19 were included in the dataset. Samples were obtained from the ongoing ImmuneRACE study (first 160 participants) and from some 1,200 subjects provided by 6 global collaborators. A de-identified subject ID, COVID-19 status, age in years and sex were almost always included in the sample metadata. The repertoires were released in a freely available public database intended as a resource for research on the immune response to SARS-CoV-2. HLA class I and class II types, where available, came from metadata supplied by the sample provider rather than from assay-based typing.

Participants in the prospective study were aged about 18 to 95 years, lived in some 24 United States geographic areas, and enrolled through a virtual design. To assign participants to cohorts, the prospective study relied on clinical history that participants themselves reported in a screening survey and a study questionnaire. For ImmuneRACE Cohort 3, a participant was defined as recovered based on two consecutive negative NP/OP PCR tests, clearance by a healthcare professional, or resolution of symptoms. In the prospective study, mobile phlebotomists collected whole blood, serum and a nasopharyngeal or oropharyngeal swab from each participant. Participants in the prospective study had the option to provide additional blood draws and questionnaires over an approximately 2-month period. Before DNA extraction, blood samples from the prospective study were shipped at room temperature or frozen. Points on this clone: This clone's antigen is unknown. Per-nucleotide qualities are absent, and no much larger clonotype sits a single base away.

TCRbeta CDR3 regions were amplified from genomic DNA by means of the immunoSEQ Assay, a bias-controlled multiplex PCR. On the authors' methods: The number of nucleated cells in each sample was estimated by amplification of reference gene primers within the assay. To quantify the absolute abundance of each unique TCRbeta CDR3 rearrangement, sequence reads were collapsed and filtered. Productive Simpson clonality was computed per sample as the square root of Simpson's diversity index over productive rearrangements. TCRdb holds this immuneACCESS table with in-frame rearrangements only. Some clones are missing; in checked studies, unresolved V genes explain under half, and the rest has no known cause. V and J calls and clone size are copied from that table; D and trimming were computed from the DNA. This sample holds roughly 520,000 clones; around nine tenths were observed only once. Jointly, the top ten make up 1.5% to 2% of the sample.

The CDR3, cysteine through phenylalanine, is 15 amino acids long. Only the CDR3 portion is preserved as DNA: 45 bases, with reading frame beginning at the first base. Germline trimming: 7 bases from V, 7 bases from J; junction bases outside gene matches: 12. The germline V gene specifies MNHEY as CDR1 and SVGAGI as CDR2. Study-wide findings and limitations: How much clinical and demographic metadata was included differed by source and by participant, and the metadata was provided uncurated.

This receptor was obtained from a woman between 35 and 50 years old who had recovered from COVID-19. Sequencing used PBMCs or T cells enriched from blood (not recorded which). The sequence links TRBV6-5 to TRBJ2-1; TRBD2 agrees with 8 junctional bases. The encoded CDR3 is CASTSRGDLRNEQFF. The DNA is TGTGCCAGCACCTCGCGGGGGGACTTGAGGAATGAGCAGTTCTTC.